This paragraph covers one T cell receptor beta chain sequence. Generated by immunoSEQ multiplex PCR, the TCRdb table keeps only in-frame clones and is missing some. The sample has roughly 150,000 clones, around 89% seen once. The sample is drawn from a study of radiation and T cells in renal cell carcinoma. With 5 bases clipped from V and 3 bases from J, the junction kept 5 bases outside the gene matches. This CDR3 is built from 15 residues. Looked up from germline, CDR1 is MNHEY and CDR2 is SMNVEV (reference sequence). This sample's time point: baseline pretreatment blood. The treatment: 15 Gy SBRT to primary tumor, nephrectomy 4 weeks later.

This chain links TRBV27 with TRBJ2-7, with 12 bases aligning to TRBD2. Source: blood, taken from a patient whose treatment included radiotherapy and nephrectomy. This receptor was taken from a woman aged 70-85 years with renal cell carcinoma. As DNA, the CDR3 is TGTGCCAGCAGTGTCGGACTAGCGGGGCTCTACGAGCAGTACTTC. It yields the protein CASSVGLAGLYEQYF.